A single sample gave rise to the 2 T cell receptor beta chains below, sequenced in a study of blood T cells in healthy people across ages. A J-beta primer mix and a sample-barcoded 5' primer were used in a second PCR of roughly 6 to 11 cycles. TCRdb itself ran the 5' RACE reads through MiXCR, one entry per CDR3 protein. The sample holds hundreds of thousands of distinct CDR3 sequences, roughly two fifths seen once. Source material: blood. These receptors all stem from a man aged 80 or over in good health.

V gene TRBV6-6 combines with J gene TRBJ1-2, with 7 bases aligning to TRBD1. The CDR3 runs to 15 residues. The J segment lost 6 bases and the V segment lost 6 bases, leaving 13 bases of the junction unmatched. CDR1 is MNHNY, CDR2 SVGAGI, per germline (reference sequence). CDR3 sequence: CASSTNRGRSDGYTF. DNA of the CDR3: TGTGCCAGCAGCACTAACAGGGGTCGGAGCGATGGCTACACCTTC.

The chain is built from TRBV5-1 and TRBJ2-7; 8 bases map to TRBD1. V shed 5 bases and J 1 base; nucleotides not matched to a gene: 5. This CDR3 has 14 residues. The germline gives CDR1 SGHRS, CDR2 YFSETQ. This chain's CDR3 is CASRLGTGSYEQYF. CDR3 nucleotide sequence: TGCGCCAGCAGACTTGGGACAGGTTCCTACGAGCAGTACTTC.